This T cell receptor (beta chain) derives from a study of blood T cells in healthy people across ages. Donors were systemically healthy Caucasian individuals from Russia aged 6 to 90 years. Primed by a sample-barcoded 5' primer and a J-beta primer mix, a second PCR proceeded for about 7 to 11 cycles. From the 5' RACE reads, TCRdb called clonotypes with MiXCR, one entry per CDR3 protein. The sample contains 700,000 to 850,000 distinct CDR3 sequences, less than 70% of which appear only once. V gave up 2 bases and J gave up 4 bases, with 13 bases separating them. Germline V lookup: CDR1 MRHNA, CDR2 SNTAGT. This CDR3 contains 15 residues.

This TCR was recovered from a man older than 75 in good health. The rearrangement links TRBV6-4 to TRBJ2-3, with D possibly called TRBD1 or TRBD2 (5 bases each). Sequencing was done on a sample of blood. The DNA for the CDR3 is TGTGCCAGCAGTGACGGCCCGGGACGATCAGATACGCAGTATTTT. It codes for CASSDGPGRSDTQYF.